Each of the 23 T cell receptor beta chains below was sequenced from the same sample in a study of shared clonotypes between healthy human individuals. This table comes from immunoSEQ multiplex PCR, and its TCRdb copy is limited to in-frame clones, with some not included. The profile shows approximately 1.9 million clones, roughly 95% of them singletons. In the naive CD8 group, cells lacked CD45RO and were positively selected for CCR7, so terminally differentiated effector memory CD45RA+ cells were left out. What was sequenced was naive CD8+ T cells from PBMCs. These receptors all stem from a young man in good health. Some clones in this sample may be carry-over from other donors' samples.

The chain uses TRBV27 and TRBJ2-1, with TRBD2 matching 16 bases. The CDR3 sequence is 18 residues long. CDR1 is MNHEY, CDR2 SMNVEV, per germline (reference sequence). The V gene end was trimmed by 2 bases and the J gene end by 4 bases; junction bases not matched to a gene: 5. CDR3: CASSLLGLAGGGYNEQFF. For the CDR3, the DNA is TGTGCCAGCAGTTTACTGGGACTAGCGGGAGGGGGTTACAATGAGCAGTTCTTC.

The chain has TRBV9 and TRBJ2-3, with 8 bases aligning to TRBD1. Germline loops: CDR1 SGDLS, CDR2 YYNGEE. This CDR3 is 15 amino acids long. Losses at the gene ends were 4 bases for V and 5 bases for J; bases not matched to a gene: 9. The CDR3 spells CASSPRDRRGDTQYF. Here the CDR3 DNA reads TGTGCCAGCAGCCCCCGGGACAGGCGAGGAGATACGCAGTATTTT.

The CDR3 DNA reads as TGCGCCAGCAGCTTGTACAGGGGCGATCCCTACGAGCAGTACTTC. Translated, it gives CASSLYRGDPYEQYF. The V gene is TRBV5-1, the J gene TRBJ2-7, with TRBD1 matching over 7 bases. Germline assignment: CDR1 SGHRS and CDR2 YFSETQ. This CDR3 has 15 amino acids. After removal of 1 base from V and 2 bases from J, the junction contained 6 bases not matched to a gene.

The J gene is TRBJ2-1, the V gene TRBV6-4, with 8 bases that match TRBD2. Germline CDR1 reads MRHNA; CDR2 reads SNTAGT. Unmatched junction bases numbered 7, after V lost 9 bases and J lost 0 bases. This CDR3 is 15 amino acids long. CDR3 DNA sequence: TGTGCCAGGAGGGCAGCGGGAGACTCCTACAATGAGCAGTTCTTC. Protein sequence: CARRAAGDSYNEQFF.

V is TRBV7-8 and J is TRBJ2-7, with D maybe TRBD2 (6 bases). The V end lost 1 base, the J end lost 3 bases, and 16 bases lay between the germline ends. Germline assignment: CDR1 SGHVS and CDR2 FQNEAQ. The CDR3 runs 16 residues. The CDR3, as DNA: TGTGCCAGCAGCTTAGTCGAGGCTAGCGCTGACTACGAGCAGTACTTC. Translated: CASSLVEASADYEQYF.

The chain uses TRBV4-1 and TRBJ1-3, with D hard to call. From germline, CDR1 is MGHRA and CDR2 YSYEKL. The CDR3 contains 15 residues. Deletions cut 3 bases from V and 4 bases from J, with 13 bases between. In DNA form, the CDR3 reads TGCGCCAGCAGCCAGAGGGAGGGAGACGGAAACACCATATATTTT. This sequence encodes CASSQREGDGNTIYF.

This clone was counted a single time. The CDR3 DNA follows: TGTGCCAGCAGCAATGACAGGGGCGCAGATACGCAGTATTTT. Translating it yields CASSNDRGADTQYF. The V call is TRBV6-1, the J call TRBJ2-3; 8 nucleotides align to TRBD1. V was pared by 6 bases and J by 4 bases, with 6 bases of the junction left unmatched. The length of the CDR3 is 14 residues. Germline V gene data show CDR1 as MNHNS and CDR2 as SASEGT.

V gene TRBV29-1 combines with J gene TRBJ2-6; D may be TRBD1 (5 bases). The germline CDR1 and CDR2 sequences are SQVTM and ANQGSEA. Trimming stripped 3 bases from V and 0 bases from J, with 12 bases between. The CDR3 is 16 residues long. The chain's CDR3 is CSVDARARSGANVLTF. As DNA, the CDR3 is TGCAGCGTTGATGCCAGGGCGCGCTCTGGGGCCAACGTCCTGACTTTC.

The chain links TRBV7-9 to TRBJ2-2, with 7 bases lining up with TRBD1. CDR1 is SEHNR and CDR2 is FQNEAQ in the germline V gene (reference sequence). J gave up 1 base and V 5 bases, and 10 bases lay outside the gene matches. The CDR3 runs to 17 residues. For the CDR3, the DNA is TGTGCCAGCAGCAGAAGAACAGGGGATAAGAACACCGGGGAGCTGTTTTTT. This gives the protein CASSRRTGDKNTGELFF.

The table lists this clone with a few counts. This chain links TRBV6-5 with TRBJ2-7; tentative D call: TRBD1 (6 bases). The CDR3 sequence is 16 residues long. Germline lookup yields CDR1 MNHEY and CDR2 SVGAGI. V dropped 2 bases and J dropped 3 bases, with 17 bases sitting between them. In DNA, the CDR3 is TGTGCCAGCAGTTACCCCACAGGGCCCGGTGACTACGAGCAGTACTTC. This encodes CASSYPTGPGDYEQYF.

The J gene is TRBJ2-7, the V gene TRBV9; 12 nucleotides line up with TRBD2. Germline-derived CDR1 and CDR2 are SGDLS and YYNGEE. V shed 0 bases and J 2 bases; nucleotides not matched to a gene: 3. CDR3 length: 16 residues. The CDR3 bases are TGTGCCAGCAGCGTAGCGGGACTAGCGGGTCCCTACGAGCAGTACTTC. Translated: CASSVAGLAGPYEQYF.

This chain connects TRBV9 to TRBJ2-1; TRBD2 agrees at 12 bases. The germline V gene encodes CDR1 SGDLS and CDR2 YYNGEE. This CDR3 is built from 15 residues. The V segment lost 5 bases and the J segment 7 bases; nucleotides outside the gene matches: 7. CDR3 amino acids: CASRAGTSGRNEQFF. CDR3 DNA: TGTGCCAGCAGGGCCGGGACTAGCGGGCGTAATGAGCAGTTCTTC.

This chain joins TRBV5-1 and TRBJ1-1; the D is unclear. This CDR3 spans 14 amino acids. Germline V gene lookup returns CDR1 SGHRS and CDR2 YFSETQ. V dropped 0 bases and J dropped 5 bases, with 11 bases sitting between them. The CDR3 is CASSLASGNTEAFF. CDR3 sequence (DNA): TGCGCCAGCAGCTTGGCCTCGGGGAATACTGAAGCTTTCTTT.

This chain joins TRBV30 and TRBJ2-7; D is possibly TRBD1 or TRBD2 (7 bases each). Trimming cost V 4 bases and J 5 bases, with 12 bases left between them. Germline V lookup: CDR1 GTSNPN, CDR2 SVGIG (reference sequence). The CDR3 sequence is 12 residues long. This CDR3 reads CAWNPGGDEQYF. Here the CDR3 DNA reads TGTGCCTGGAATCCAGGGGGGGACGAGCAGTACTTC.

This rearrangement joins TRBV7-9 to TRBJ2-1, with D hard to call. Germline CDR1 and CDR2: SEHNR and FQNEAQ (reference sequence). The ends were cut back, 0 bases at V and 5 bases at J, with 8 bases in the middle. The CDR3 runs 14 residues. CDR3 protein: CASSLAGSNNEQFF. In DNA form, the CDR3 reads TGTGCCAGCAGCTTAGCGGGGTCAAACAATGAGCAGTTCTTC.

With regard to this clone: Other nucleotide sequences in the sample specify the same CDR3. CDR3: CASSSGYSNQPQHF. The CDR3 DNA follows: TGTGCCAGCAGCTCTGGATATAGCAATCAGCCCCAGCATTTT. The chain links TRBV7-9 to TRBJ1-5; no reliable D call. The V gene lost 4 bases and the J gene lost 0 bases, with 7 bases spanning the gap. The CDR3 runs to 14 residues. Per germline, CDR1 SEHNR and CDR2 FQNEAQ (reference sequence). The entire variable domain, with the rest obtained from reference TRBV7-9 and TRBJ1-5, is as follows: DTGVSQNPRHKITKRGQNVTFRCDPISEHNRLYWYRQTLGQGPEFLTYFQNEAQLEKSRLLSDRFSAERPKGSFSTLEIQRTEQGDSAMYLCASSSGYSNQPQHFGDGTRLSIL.

In nucleotides, the CDR3 is TGTGCCAGCAGTTCACCCCCGGGAGTAGCCCTGGGAGAAGGGACAGATACGCAGTATTTT. As protein: CASSSPPGVALGEGTDTQYF. V is TRBV28 and J is TRBJ2-3, with a tentative D call TRBD2 (6 bases). Germline lookup yields CDR1 MDHEN and CDR2 SYDVKM. Trimming cost V 4 bases and J 3 bases, with 29 bases left between them. The length of the CDR3 is 20 residues.

The V gene is TRBV28, the J gene TRBJ2-2; 8 positions match TRBD1. V was clipped by 7 bases and J by 1 base; unmatched bases: 5. The germline V gene encodes CDR1 MDHEN and CDR2 SYDVKM. This CDR3 is built from 15 residues. The CDR3 spells CASTEDRENTGELFF. DNA of the CDR3: TGTGCCAGCACCGAGGACAGGGAGAACACCGGGGAGCTGTTTTTT.

V usage is TRBV28 and J usage is TRBJ1-1, with a possible D match to TRBD1 (6 bases). The germline V gene encodes CDR1 MDHEN and CDR2 SYDVKM. The CDR3 is 15 amino acids. Trimming removed 6 bases at V and 1 base at J, with 15 bases between. In DNA, the CDR3 is TGTGCCAGCAGATCAGGAAGGGGGGGGAACACTGAAGCTTTCTTT. Translating it yields CASRSGRGGNTEAFF.

CDR3 sequence: CASTQAPGMNTEAFF. As DNA, the CDR3 is TGTGCCAGCACCCAGGCCCCTGGTATGAACACTGAAGCTTTCTTT. The gene calls are TRBV11-2 and TRBJ1-1; D unclear. Trimming removed 7 bases at V and 0 bases at J, with 15 bases between. Germline CDR1 reads SGHAT; CDR2 reads FQNNGV. The CDR3 consists of 15 residues.

Notes on this clone: The sample has other DNA sequences that encode this CDR3 too. The chain links TRBV4-1 to TRBJ2-3; no clear D gene. The V gene lost 1 base and the J gene lost 1 base, with 6 bases spanning the gap. CDR1 MGHRA and CDR2 YSYEKL come from the germline V gene. The CDR3 consists of 14 residues. The CDR3 region has the DNA TGCGCCAGCAGCCAAGCCCCGGGCACAGATACGCAGTATTTT. Its protein product is CASSQAPGTDTQYF.

This chain connects TRBV28 to TRBJ1-5; the D is unclear. Germline V gives CDR1 MDHEN, CDR2 SYDVKM. There are 16 residues in the CDR3. Trimming removed 3 bases from V and 0 bases from J, with 12 bases in between. The CDR3: CASSLGSRYSNQPQHF. In nucleotides, the CDR3 is TGTGCCAGCAGTTTGGGCAGCAGATATAGCAATCAGCCCCAGCATTTT.

This chain uses TRBV28 with TRBJ2-1, with 8 nucleotides matching TRBD2. Trimming cost V 6 bases and J 7 bases; bases outside gene matches: 5. Germline V gives CDR1 MDHEN, CDR2 SYDVKM. The CDR3 sequence is 13 residues long. The CDR3 reads CASSGLAENEQFF. The CDR3, as DNA: TGTGCCAGCAGCGGACTAGCTGAGAATGAGCAGTTCTTC.